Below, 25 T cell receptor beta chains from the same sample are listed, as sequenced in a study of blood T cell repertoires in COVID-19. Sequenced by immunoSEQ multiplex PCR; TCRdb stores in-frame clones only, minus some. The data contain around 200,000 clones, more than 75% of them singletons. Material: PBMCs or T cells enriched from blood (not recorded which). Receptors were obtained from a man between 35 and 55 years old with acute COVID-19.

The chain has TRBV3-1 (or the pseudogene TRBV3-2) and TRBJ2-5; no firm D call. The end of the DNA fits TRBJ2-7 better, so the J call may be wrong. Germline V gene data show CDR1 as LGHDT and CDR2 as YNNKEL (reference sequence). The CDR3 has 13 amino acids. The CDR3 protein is CASSHQASYEQYF. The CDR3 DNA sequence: TGTGCCAGCAGCCACCAGGCCTCCTACGAGCAGTACTTC.

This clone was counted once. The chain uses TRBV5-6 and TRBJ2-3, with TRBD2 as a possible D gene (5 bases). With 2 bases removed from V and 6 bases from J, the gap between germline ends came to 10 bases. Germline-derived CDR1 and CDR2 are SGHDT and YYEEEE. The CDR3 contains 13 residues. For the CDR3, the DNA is TGTGCCAGCAGCTTCCCCTTAGCGGATACGCAGTATTTT. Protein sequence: CASSFPLADTQYF.

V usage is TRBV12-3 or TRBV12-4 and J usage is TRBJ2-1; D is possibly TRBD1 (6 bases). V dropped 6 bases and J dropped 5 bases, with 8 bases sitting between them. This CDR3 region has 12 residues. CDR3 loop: CASRRTDNEQFF. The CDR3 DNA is TGTGCCAGCAGAAGGACAGACAATGAGCAGTTCTTC.

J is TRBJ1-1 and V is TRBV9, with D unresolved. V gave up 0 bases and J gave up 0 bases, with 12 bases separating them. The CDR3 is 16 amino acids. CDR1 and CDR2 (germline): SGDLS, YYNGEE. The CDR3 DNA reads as TGTGCCAGCAGCGTAGTTGGAGGGAGCGTGAACACTGAAGCTTTCTTT. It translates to CASSVVGGSVNTEAFF.

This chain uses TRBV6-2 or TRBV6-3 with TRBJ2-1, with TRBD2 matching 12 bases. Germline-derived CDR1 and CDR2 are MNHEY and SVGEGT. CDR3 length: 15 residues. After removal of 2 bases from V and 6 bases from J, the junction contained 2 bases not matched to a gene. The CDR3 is CASSYETSGSNEQFF. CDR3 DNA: TGTGCCAGCAGTTACGAGACTAGCGGGAGCAATGAGCAGTTCTTC.

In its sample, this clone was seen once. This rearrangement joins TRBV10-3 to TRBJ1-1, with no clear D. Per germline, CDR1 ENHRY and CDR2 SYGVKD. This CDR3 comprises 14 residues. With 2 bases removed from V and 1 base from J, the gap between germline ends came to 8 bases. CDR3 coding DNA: TGTGCCATCAGTGAGAGGTCGGGGAACACTGAAGCTTTCTTT. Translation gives CAISERSGNTEAFF.

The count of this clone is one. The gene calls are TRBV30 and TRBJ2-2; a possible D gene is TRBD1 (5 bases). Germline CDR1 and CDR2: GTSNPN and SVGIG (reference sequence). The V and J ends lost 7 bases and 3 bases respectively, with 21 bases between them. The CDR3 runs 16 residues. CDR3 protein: CALLRVGRLHTGELFF. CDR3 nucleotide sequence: TGTGCCTTGCTCAGGGTGGGGCGTTTGCACACCGGGGAGCTGTTTTTT.

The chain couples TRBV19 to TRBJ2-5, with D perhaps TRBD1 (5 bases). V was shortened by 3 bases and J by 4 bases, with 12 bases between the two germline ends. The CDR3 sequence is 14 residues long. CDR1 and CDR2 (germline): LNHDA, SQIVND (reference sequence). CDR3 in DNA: TGTGCCAGTAGTATTGGGCAGGGCCTAGAGACCCAGTACTTC. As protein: CASSIGQGLETQYF.

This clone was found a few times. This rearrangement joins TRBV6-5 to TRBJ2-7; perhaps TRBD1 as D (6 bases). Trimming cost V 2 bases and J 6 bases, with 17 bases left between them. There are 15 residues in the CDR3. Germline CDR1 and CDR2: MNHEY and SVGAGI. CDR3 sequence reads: CASSYLPTGLSEQYF. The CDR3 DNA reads TGTGCCAGCAGTTACCTCCCGACAGGCCTCTCCGAGCAGTACTTC.

The CDR3 DNA sequence: TGCACCAGCAGCCAAAGGGCGGGTAGCGGTAGCACAGATACGCAGTATTTT. Its translation is CTSSQRAGSGSTDTQYF. The rearrangement links TRBV1 to TRBJ2-3; the table's D call, TRBD2, was not checked against the DNA. TRBV1 counts as a pseudogene. The CDR3 runs 17 residues.

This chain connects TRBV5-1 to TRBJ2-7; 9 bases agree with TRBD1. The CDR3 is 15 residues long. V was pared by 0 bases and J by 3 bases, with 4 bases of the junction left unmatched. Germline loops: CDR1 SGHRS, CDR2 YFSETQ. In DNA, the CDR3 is TGCGCCAGCAGCTTGGCCGGGACAGGGAACTACGAGCAGTACTTC. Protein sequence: CASSLAGTGNYEQYF. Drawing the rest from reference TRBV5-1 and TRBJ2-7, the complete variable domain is KAGVTQTPRYLIKTRGQQVTLSCSPISGHRSVSWYQQTPGQGLQFLFEYFSETQRNKGNFPGRFSGRQFSNSRSEMNVSTLELGDSALYLCASSLAGTGNYEQYFGPGTRLTVT.

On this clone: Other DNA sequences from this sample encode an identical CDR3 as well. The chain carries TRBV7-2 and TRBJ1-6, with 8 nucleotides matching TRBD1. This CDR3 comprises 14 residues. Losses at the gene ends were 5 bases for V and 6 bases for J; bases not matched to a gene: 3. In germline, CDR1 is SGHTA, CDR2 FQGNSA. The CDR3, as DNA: TGTGCCAGCAGCCGCGGACAGGGTAATTCACCCCTCCACTTT. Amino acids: CASSRGQGNSPLHF.

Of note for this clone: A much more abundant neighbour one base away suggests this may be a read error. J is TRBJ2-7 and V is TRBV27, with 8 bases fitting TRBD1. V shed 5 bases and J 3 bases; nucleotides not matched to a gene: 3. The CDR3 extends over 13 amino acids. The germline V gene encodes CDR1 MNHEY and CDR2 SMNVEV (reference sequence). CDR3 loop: CASSAGTGYEQYF. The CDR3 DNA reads TGTGCCAGCAGTGCCGGGACAGGCTACGAGCAGTACTTC.

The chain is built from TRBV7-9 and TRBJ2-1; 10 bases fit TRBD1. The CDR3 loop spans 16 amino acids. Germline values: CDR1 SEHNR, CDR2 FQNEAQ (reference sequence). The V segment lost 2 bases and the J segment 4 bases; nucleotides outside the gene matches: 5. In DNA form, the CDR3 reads TGTGCCAGCAGCTTAAGTGCGGGACAGGGGTACAATGAGCAGTTCTTC. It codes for CASSLSAGQGYNEQFF.

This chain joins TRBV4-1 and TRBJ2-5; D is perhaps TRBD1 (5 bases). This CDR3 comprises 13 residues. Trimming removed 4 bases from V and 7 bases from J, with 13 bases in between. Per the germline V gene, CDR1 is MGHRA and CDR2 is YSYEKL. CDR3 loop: CASSLGRRGTQYF. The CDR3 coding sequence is TGCGCCAGCAGCCTCGGACGAAGGGGGACCCAGTACTTC.

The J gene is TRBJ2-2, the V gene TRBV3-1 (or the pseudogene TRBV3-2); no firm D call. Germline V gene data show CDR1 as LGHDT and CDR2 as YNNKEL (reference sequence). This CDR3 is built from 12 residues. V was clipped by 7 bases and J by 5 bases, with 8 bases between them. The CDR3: CASTDGTGELFF. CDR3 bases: TGTGCCAGCACAGATGGTACCGGGGAGCTGTTTTTT.

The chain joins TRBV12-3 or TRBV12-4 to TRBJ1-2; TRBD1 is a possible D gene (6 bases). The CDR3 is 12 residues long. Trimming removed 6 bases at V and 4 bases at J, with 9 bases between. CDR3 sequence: CASRLQGYGYTF. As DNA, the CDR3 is TGTGCCAGCAGACTACAGGGCTATGGCTACACCTTC.

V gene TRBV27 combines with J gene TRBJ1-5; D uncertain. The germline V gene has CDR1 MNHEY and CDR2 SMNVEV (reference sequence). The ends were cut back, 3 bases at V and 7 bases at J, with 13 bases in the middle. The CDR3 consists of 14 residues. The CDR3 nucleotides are TGTGCCAGCAGTTTGAGATTCGGGAGACAGCCCCAGCATTTT. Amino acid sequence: CASSLRFGRQPQHF.

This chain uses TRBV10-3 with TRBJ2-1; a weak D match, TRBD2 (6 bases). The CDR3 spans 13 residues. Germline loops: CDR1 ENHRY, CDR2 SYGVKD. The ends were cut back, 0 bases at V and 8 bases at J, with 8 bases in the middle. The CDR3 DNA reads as TGTGCCATCAGTGAGTCCGGGGAGGATGAGCAGTTCTTC. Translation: CAISESGEDEQFF.

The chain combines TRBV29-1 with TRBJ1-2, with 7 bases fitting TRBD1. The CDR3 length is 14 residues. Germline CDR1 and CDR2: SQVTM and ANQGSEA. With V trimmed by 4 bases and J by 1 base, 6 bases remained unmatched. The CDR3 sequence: CSVGPRGDNYGYTF. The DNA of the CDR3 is TGCAGCGTTGGCCCCAGGGGGGATAACTATGGCTACACCTTC.

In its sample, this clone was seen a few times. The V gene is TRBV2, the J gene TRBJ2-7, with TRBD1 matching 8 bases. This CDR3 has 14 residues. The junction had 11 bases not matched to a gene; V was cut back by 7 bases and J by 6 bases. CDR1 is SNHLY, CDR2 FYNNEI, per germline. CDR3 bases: TGTGCCAGCATCGGGACAGGCCTGGGAGGCGAGCAGTACTTC. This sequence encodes CASIGTGLGGEQYF.

CDR3 region: CASSSGTSGYPIKQFF. The CDR3 region has the DNA TGTGCCAGTAGTTCCGGGACTAGCGGTTACCCAATCAAGCAGTTCTTC. The chain uses TRBV19 and TRBJ2-1; the match to TRBD2 covers 11 bases. J lost 11 bases, V lost 5 bases, and 14 bases had no gene match. The germline V gene has CDR1 LNHDA and CDR2 SQIVND (reference sequence). The CDR3 spans 16 residues.

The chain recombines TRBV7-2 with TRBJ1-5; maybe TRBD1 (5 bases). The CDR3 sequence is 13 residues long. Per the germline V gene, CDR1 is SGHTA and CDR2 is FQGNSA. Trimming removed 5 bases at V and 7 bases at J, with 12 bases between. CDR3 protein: CASSVRVQQPQHF. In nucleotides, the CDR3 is TGTGCCAGCAGCGTCAGGGTGCAGCAGCCCCAGCATTTT.

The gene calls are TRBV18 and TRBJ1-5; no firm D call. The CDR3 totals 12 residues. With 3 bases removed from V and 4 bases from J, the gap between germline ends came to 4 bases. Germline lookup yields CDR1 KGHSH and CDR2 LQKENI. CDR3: CASSPTNQPQHF. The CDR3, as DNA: TGTGCCAGCTCACCGACTAATCAGCCCCAGCATTTT.

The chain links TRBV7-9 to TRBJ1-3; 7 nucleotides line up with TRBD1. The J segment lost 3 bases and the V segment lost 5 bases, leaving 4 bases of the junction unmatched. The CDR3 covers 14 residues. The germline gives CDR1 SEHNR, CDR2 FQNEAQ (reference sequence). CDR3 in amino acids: CASSQTGYGNTIYF. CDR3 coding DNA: TGTGCCAGCAGCCAGACAGGGTATGGAAACACCATATATTTT.